This section outlines one TCR beta chain sequence together with its context. The data are from a study of blood T cell repertoires in COVID-19. Turning to the study itself: Sources were T cells, B-cell-depleted T cells, or PBMCs; the material itself was cDNA or gDNA.

In the original processing: Amplified reference gene primers provided the basis for estimating nucleated cell counts. The protocol was immunoSEQ multiplex PCR, while the TCRdb copy is restricted to in-frame clones and leaves out a portion. V, J and clone size are taken as reported in that table, and D and trimming were inferred from the DNA itself. This table has nearly 110,000 clones, under 90% appearing once. The sequenced material came from peripheral blood. This TCR came from a woman aged 55-75 years with acute or convalescent COVID-19.

The CDR3 DNA sequence: TGTGCCAGCAGCTCGCACAGGGGCTCCTACGAGCAGTACTTC. It yields the protein CASSSHRGSYEQYF. The rearrangement uses TRBV7-2 and TRBJ2-7, with 7 bases lining up with TRBD1. Germline CDR1 is SGHTA and CDR2 is FQGNSA. Trimming cost V 4 bases and J 0 bases; bases outside gene matches: 3. CDR3 size: 14 residues.